This TCR beta chain was obtained from a study of T cells after yellow fever vaccination. This clonotype was seen more than once but under ten times. MiXCR, applied by TCRdb to the 5' RACE reads, yields one record per CDR3 protein. The sample contains a few hundred thousand distinct CDR3 sequences, 11% of which appear only once. Germline V CDR1 and CDR2: SEHNR, FQNEAQ (reference sequence). The V end lost 3 bases, the J end lost 1 base, and 9 bases lay between the germline ends. The CDR3 is made up of 14 amino acids. This clonotype originated in a man in his late teens or twenties who received the YFV17D yellow fever vaccine. The chain carries TRBV7-9 and TRBJ1-1; D may be TRBD1 (6 bases). Sequenced here: PBMCs, sampled on the day of the first yellow fever vaccination. CDR3 coding DNA: TGTGCCAGCAGCTTCGGGGGGGCGAACACTGAAGCTTTCTTT. Translating gives CASSFGGANTEAFF.